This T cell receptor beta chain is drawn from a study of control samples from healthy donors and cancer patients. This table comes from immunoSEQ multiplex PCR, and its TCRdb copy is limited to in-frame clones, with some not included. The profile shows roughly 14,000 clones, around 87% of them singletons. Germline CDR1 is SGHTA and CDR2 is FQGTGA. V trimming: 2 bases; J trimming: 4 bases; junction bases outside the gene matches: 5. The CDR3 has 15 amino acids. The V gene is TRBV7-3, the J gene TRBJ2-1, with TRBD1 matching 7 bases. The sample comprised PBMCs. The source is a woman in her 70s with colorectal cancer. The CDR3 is CASSLGGQSYNEQFF. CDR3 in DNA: TGTGCCAGCAGCTTAGGGGGACAGTCTTACAATGAGCAGTTCTTC. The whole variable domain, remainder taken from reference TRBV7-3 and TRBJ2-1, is GAGVSQTPSNKVTEKGKYVELRCDPISGHTALYWYRQSLGQGPEFLIYFQGTGAADDSGLPNDRFFAVRPEGSVSTLKIQRTERGDSAVYLCASSLGGQSYNEQFFGPGTRLTVL.